One sample yielded the 9 T cell receptor beta chains listed below, sequenced in a study of cytomegalovirus exposure and HLA in healthy donors. 60 Vbeta and 13 Jbeta primers were used in PCR. The data were produced by immunoSEQ multiplex PCR, yet TCRdb's version contains in-frame clones alone and is incomplete. The listing records more than 95,000 clones. Sequences were obtained from PBMCs. These receptors originate from a man in his forties or fifties in good health and CMV-seronegative.

V is TRBV6-5 and J is TRBJ1-1; D not certain. Germline CDR1 reads MNHEY; CDR2 reads SVGAGI. The CDR3 length is 13 residues. Trimming left V 3 bases short and J 6 bases short, with 11 bases between. CDR3 sequence reads: CASSYRRRAEAFF. CDR3 nucleotide sequence: TGTGCCAGCAGTTATAGGCGGCGGGCTGAAGCTTTCTTT.

V and J are TRBV5-6 and TRBJ1-3; a possible D gene is TRBD1 (5 bases). V was cut by 4 bases and J by 0 bases, with 20 bases left in between. This CDR3 is 18 amino acids long. Germline V gives CDR1 SGHDT, CDR2 YYEEEE. The CDR3 DNA reads as TGTGCCAGCAGCCGCTATTTCGCCCCAGGGTACTCTGGAAACACCATATATTTT. Protein product: CASSRYFAPGYSGNTIYF.

The chain links TRBV5-1 to TRBJ2-3; D gene unclear. CDR3 length equals 15 residues. V was pared by 0 bases and J by 6 bases, with 14 bases between. Germline assignment: CDR1 SGHRS and CDR2 YFSETQ. In DNA form, the CDR3 reads TGCGCCAGCAGCTTGGAGGTGGGCTCCCAGGATACGCAGTATTTT. Translating it yields CASSLEVGSQDTQYF.

The chain uses TRBV6-1 and TRBJ1-2; D unresolved. Germline CDR1 and CDR2: MNHNS and SASEGT. V dropped 2 bases and J dropped 8 bases, with 18 bases sitting between them. This CDR3 contains 15 residues. The CDR3 DNA reads as TGTGCCAGCAGTGAATCCAGGCCCCTACTGGTAGGCTACACCTTC. Translated: CASSESRPLLVGYTF.

This chain connects TRBV28 to TRBJ2-1; D gene unclear. CDR1 is MDHEN, CDR2 SYDVKM, per germline. There are 16 residues in the CDR3. The V gene lost 2 bases and the J gene lost 0 bases, with 11 bases spanning the gap. CDR3 residues: CASSLEPYYSYNEQFF. The CDR3 region has the DNA TGTGCCAGCAGTTTAGAGCCCTATTACTCCTACAATGAGCAGTTCTTC. Together with reference TRBV28 and TRBJ2-1, the CDR3 gives the full variable domain: DVKVTQSSRYLVKRTGEKVFLECVQDMDHENMFWYRQDPGLGLRLIYFSYDVKMKEKGDIPEGYSVSREKKERFSLILESASTNQTSMYLCASSLEPYYSYNEQFFGPGTRLTVL.

The gene calls are TRBV2 and TRBJ1-1, with 11 positions matching TRBD1. V dropped 7 bases and J dropped 6; count of bases not matched to a gene: 13. CDR1 is SNHLY, CDR2 FYNNEI, per germline. CDR3 length: 16 amino acids. For the CDR3, the DNA is TGTGCCAGCAATGGGACAGGGGGATTTTGGTTCGCTGAAGCTTTCTTT. It translates to CASNGTGGFWFAEAFF. The full variable domain, in which reference TRBV2 and TRBJ1-1 provide the parts outside the CDR3, is EPEVTQTPSHQVTQMGQEVILRCVPISNHLYFYWYRQILGQKVEFLVSFYNNEISEKSEIFDDQFSVERPDGSNFTLKIRSTKLEDSAMYFCASNGTGGFWFAEAFFGQGTRLTVV.

The V and J genes are TRBV10-3 and TRBJ2-1; maybe TRBD2 (5 bases). This CDR3 is 14 amino acids long. V was shortened by 6 bases and J by 0 bases, with 9 bases between the two germline ends. From germline, CDR1 is ENHRY and CDR2 SYGVKD. The DNA of the CDR3 is TGTGCCATCAGGAGCGGAAGCTCCTACAATGAGCAGTTCTTC. Protein: CAIRSGSSYNEQFF.

CDR3 amino acids: CSGTGRGSYEQYF. For the CDR3, the DNA is TGCAGCGGGACAGGGCGGGGGTCCTACGAGCAGTACTTC. The chain carries TRBV29-1 and TRBJ2-7; TRBD1 might be the D (8 bases). Trimming took 7 bases from V and 1 from J, leaving 14 bases between them. This CDR3 has 13 residues. Germline V gene sequence: CDR1 SQVTM, CDR2 ANQGSEA.

The J gene is TRBJ2-3, the V gene TRBV9; TRBD2 matches 8 bases. This CDR3 has 15 residues. The germline V gene encodes CDR1 SGDLS and CDR2 YYNGEE. Trimming took 0 bases from V and 3 from J; bases not matched to a gene: 3. The CDR3 DNA is TGTGCCAGCAGCGTAGTGTCGGGGGGGACAGATACGCAGTATTTT. Translated: CASSVVSGGTDTQYF.